The T cell receptor beta chain described here comes from a study of blood T cell repertoires in COVID-19 (dated by TCRdb to the early 2020s). Regarding the complete study: Samples from collaborators originated in the United States, Italy and Spain and spanned both the acute and convalescent phases of COVID-19. The material from the prospective study consisted of cDNA or gDNA derived from T cells, B-cell-depleted T cells, or PBMCs. Subjects who had been exposed to COVID-19, were actively infected with it, or had recovered from it provided the deeply sampled blood TCRbeta repertoires that made up the dataset. A freely available public database, intended as a resource for researchers studying the immune response to SARS-CoV-2, is where the repertoires were released. The samples were drawn from two sources: the first 160 participants of the ongoing ImmuneRACE study, and over 1,000 subjects contributed by 6 global collaborators. The sample metadata nearly always contained a de-identified subject ID, COVID-19 status, age in years and sex. HLA class I and class II types, where available, came from metadata supplied by the sample provider rather than from assay-based typing. On the study overall, not on this receptor specifically: The quantity of clinical and demographic metadata differed by source and by participant and was supplied without curation.

Turning to this clone: This clone's antigen is unknown. It has no much larger one-base neighbor in the sample; base qualities were not kept.

Collaborating institutions collected whole blood in K2EDTA tubes following their own protocols. Collaborator samples were shipped for TCRbeta analysis as frozen whole blood, isolated PBMCs, or DNA extracted from either sample type. The immunoSEQ Assay, a bias-controlled multiplex PCR, was used to amplify TCRbeta CDR3 regions from genomic DNA. Turning to the authors' computational methods: The number of nucleated cells in each sample was estimated from the amplification of reference gene primers within the assay. To quantify the absolute abundance of each unique TCRbeta CDR3 rearrangement, sequence reads were collapsed and filtered. For each sample, productive Simpson clonality was calculated as the square root of Simpson's diversity index over productive rearrangements. The table was pulled from immuneACCESS by TCRdb, which kept in-frame rearrangements only. Such tables lose some clones; where checked, under half of the loss comes from unresolved V genes, and the rest has no known cause. From that table come the V and J calls and clone size; the DNA was used to work out D and trimming. For this sample there are roughly 110,000 clones; about 87% appear just once. The ten biggest clones cover about 4.5% of the sample.

Input material: peripheral blood. This TCR derives from a woman aged 45-65 years with acute or convalescent COVID-19.

The CDR3 here reads CASSQGQGYGYTF. The DNA reads TGTGCCAGCAGCCAAGGTCAGGGGTATGGCTACACCTTC. The chain is encoded by TRBV3-1 (or the pseudogene TRBV3-2) joined to TRBJ1-2; TRBD1 could be the D gene, as 6 bases match. V and J lose 1 base and 5 bases, and a span of 8 bases separates them. CDR1 and CDR2 (LGHDT, YNNKEL) derive from the germline V gene (reference sequence). Including cysteine and phenylalanine, the CDR3 has 13 amino acids. Kept here is only the CDR3 DNA, which spans 39 bases and is read in frame from base 1.